Below are 2 T cell receptor beta chains sequenced from a single sample in a study of blood T cell repertoires in COVID-19. TCRdb's table, derived via immunoSEQ multiplex PCR, lists solely in-frame clones and lacks some. Among approximately 140,000 clones, 85% to 90% were seen once, and the ten largest hold 2% to 2.5%. The material sequenced was peripheral blood. All receptors derive from a man aged 70 or older with active COVID-19.

This clone was detected once. This sequence joins TRBV6-6 and TRBJ2-5, with unresolved D. This CDR3 spans 12 amino acids. Germline CDR1 reads MNHNY; CDR2 reads SVGAGI (reference sequence). Trimming took off 4 bases at V and 3 bases at J, with 6 bases between the two ends. The CDR3 DNA sequence: TGTGCCAGCAGTTCTACAGAAGAGACCCAGTACTTC. Translation gives CASSSTEETQYF.

The J gene is TRBJ2-1, the V gene TRBV4-3; 7 nucleotides line up with TRBD2. CDR1 LGHNA and CDR2 YSLEER come from the germline V gene. The ends lost 11 bases at V and 5 bases at J; junction bases unmatched: 9. CDR3 size: 13 residues. The CDR3 bases are TGCGCCCTTTTAGATCGGGGGGACAATGAGCAGTTCTTC. As protein: CALLDRGDNEQFF.